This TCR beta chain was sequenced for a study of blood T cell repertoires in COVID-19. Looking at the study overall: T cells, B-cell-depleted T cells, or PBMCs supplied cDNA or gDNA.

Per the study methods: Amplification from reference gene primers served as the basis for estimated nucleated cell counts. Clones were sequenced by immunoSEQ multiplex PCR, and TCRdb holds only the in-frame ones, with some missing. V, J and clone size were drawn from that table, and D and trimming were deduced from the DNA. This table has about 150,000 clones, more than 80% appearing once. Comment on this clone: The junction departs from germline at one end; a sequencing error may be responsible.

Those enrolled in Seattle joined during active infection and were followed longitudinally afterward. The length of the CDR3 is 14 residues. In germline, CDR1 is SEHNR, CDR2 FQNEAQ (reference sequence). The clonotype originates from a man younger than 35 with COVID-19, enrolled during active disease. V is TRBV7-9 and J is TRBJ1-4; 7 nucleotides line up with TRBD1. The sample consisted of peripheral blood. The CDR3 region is CASSPTGINEKLLF. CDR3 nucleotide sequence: TGTGCCAGCAGTCCGACAGGGATAAATGAAAAACTGCTTTTT.